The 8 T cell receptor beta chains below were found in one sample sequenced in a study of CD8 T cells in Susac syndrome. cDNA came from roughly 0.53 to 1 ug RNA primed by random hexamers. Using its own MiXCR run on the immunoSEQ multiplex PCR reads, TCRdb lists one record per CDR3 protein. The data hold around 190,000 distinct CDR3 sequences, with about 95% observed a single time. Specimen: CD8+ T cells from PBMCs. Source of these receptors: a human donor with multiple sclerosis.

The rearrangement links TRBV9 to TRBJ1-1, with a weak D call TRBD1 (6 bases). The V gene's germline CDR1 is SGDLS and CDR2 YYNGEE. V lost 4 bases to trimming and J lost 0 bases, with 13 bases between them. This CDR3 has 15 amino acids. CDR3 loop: CASSTGDTMNTEAFF. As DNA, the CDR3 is TGTGCCAGCAGCACCGGGGACACCATGAACACTGAAGCTTTCTTT.

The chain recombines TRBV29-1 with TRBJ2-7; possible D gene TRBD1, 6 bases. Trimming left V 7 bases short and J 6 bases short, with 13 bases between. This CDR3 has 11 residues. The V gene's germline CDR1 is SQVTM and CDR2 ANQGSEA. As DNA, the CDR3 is TGCAGCGGTATAACAGGGACCGAGCAGTACTTC. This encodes CSGITGTEQYF.

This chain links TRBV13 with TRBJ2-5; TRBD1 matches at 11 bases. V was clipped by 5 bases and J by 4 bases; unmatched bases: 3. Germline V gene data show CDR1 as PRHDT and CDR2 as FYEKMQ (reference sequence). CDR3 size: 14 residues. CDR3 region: CASSQGQGVETQYF. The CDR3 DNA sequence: TGTGCCAGCAGCCAGGGACAGGGGGTAGAGACCCAGTACTTC. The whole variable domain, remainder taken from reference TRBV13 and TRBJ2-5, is AAGVIQSPRHLIKEKRETATLKCYPIPRHDTVYWYQQGPGQDPQFLISFYEKMQSDKGSIPDRFSAQQFSDYHSELNMSSLELGDSALYFCASSQGQGVETQYFGPGTRLLVL.

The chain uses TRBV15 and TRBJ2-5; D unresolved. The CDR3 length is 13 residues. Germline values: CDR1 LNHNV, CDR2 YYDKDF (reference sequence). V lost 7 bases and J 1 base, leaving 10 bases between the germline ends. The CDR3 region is CATTLVGQETQYF. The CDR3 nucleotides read TGTGCCACCACCCTTGTTGGCCAAGAGACCCAGTACTTC.

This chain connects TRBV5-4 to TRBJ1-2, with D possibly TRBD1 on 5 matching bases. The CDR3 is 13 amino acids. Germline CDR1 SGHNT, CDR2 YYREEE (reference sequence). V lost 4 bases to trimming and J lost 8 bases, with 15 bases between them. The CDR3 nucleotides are TGTGCCAGCAGCCCCAGGGAAGGGGAAGGCTACACCTTC. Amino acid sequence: CASSPREGEGYTF.

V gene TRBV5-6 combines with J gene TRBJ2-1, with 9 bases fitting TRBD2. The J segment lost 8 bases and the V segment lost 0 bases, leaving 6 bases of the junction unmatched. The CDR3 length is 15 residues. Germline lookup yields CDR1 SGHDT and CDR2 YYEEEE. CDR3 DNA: TGTGCCAGCAGCTTGGACCTAGCGGGACACTATGAGCAGTTCTTC. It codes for CASSLDLAGHYEQFF. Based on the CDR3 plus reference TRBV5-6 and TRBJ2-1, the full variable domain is DAGVTQSPTHLIKTRGQQVTLRCSPKSGHDTVSWYQQALGQGPQFIFQYYEEEERQRGNFPDRFSGHQFPNYSSELNVNALLLGDSALYLCASSLDLAGHYEQFFGPGTRLTVL.

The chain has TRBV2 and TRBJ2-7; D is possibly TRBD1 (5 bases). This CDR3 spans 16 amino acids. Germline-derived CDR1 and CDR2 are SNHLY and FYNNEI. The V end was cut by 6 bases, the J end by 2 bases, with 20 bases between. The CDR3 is CASRETPIRATYEQYF. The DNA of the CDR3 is TGTGCCAGCAGGGAAACCCCCATCAGGGCGACCTACGAGCAGTACTTC.

In nucleotides, the CDR3 is TGTGCCACCAGAGGGGCCGAAGAGACCCAGTACTTC. The encoded protein is CATRGAEETQYF. This chain joins TRBV2 and TRBJ2-5; D assignment may be TRBD1 or TRBD2 (5 bases each). V was pared by 10 bases and J by 3 bases, with 12 bases between. CDR1 and CDR2 from the germline V gene are SNHLY and FYNNEI. CDR3 size: 12 residues. The entire variable domain, with the rest obtained from reference TRBV2 and TRBJ2-5, is as follows: EPEVTQTPSHQVTQMGQEVILRCVPISNHLYFYWYRQILGQKVEFLVSFYNNEISEKSEIFDDQFSVERPDGSNFTLKIRSTKLEDSAMYFCATRGAEETQYFGPGTRLLVL.